Below, 18 T cell receptor beta chains from the same sample are listed, as sequenced in a study of patients and donors after allogeneic stem cell transplantation. TCRdb called the RT-PCR reads again in MiXCR, with one record for every CDR3 protein. Of under 200,000 distinct CDR3 sequences listed, around 30% were seen once; the top ten hold roughly 3.2%. The source material was blood, either unsorted or a sorted T cell fraction (not recorded which). The receptors were gathered from a human donor who was either an allogeneic HSCT recipient or a stem cell or donor lymphocyte infusion donor (not recorded which). It is not recorded whose cells these are; they may come from a transplant donor.

This clonotype was detected a few times. The chain recombines TRBV4-2 with TRBJ1-2, with a possible D match to TRBD1 (6 bases). CDR1 LGHNA and CDR2 YNFKEQ come from the germline V gene. Deletions cut 0 bases from V and 3 bases from J, with 14 bases between. The CDR3 is 16 amino acids. CDR3: CASSQEGRRGYYGYTF. In nucleotides, the CDR3 is TGTGCCAGCAGCCAAGAGGGGCGGAGGGGGTACTATGGCTACACCTTC.

The chain couples TRBV4-2 to TRBJ2-2, with D maybe TRBD2 (6 bases). The CDR3 has 17 amino acids. Germline CDR1 LGHNA, CDR2 YNFKEQ. Trimming took 1 base from V and 4 from J, leaving 16 bases between them. CDR3 sequence (DNA): TGTGCCAGCAGCCAAGGGATCGTCGACGGGGGCACCGGGGAGCTGTTTTTT. Encoded protein: CASSQGIVDGGTGELFF.

V and J are TRBV28 and TRBJ1-2; a possible D gene is TRBD1 (6 bases). Between the trimmed V and J ends, which lost 8 bases and 4 bases, there was a span of 20 bases. CDR1 MDHEN and CDR2 SYDVKM come from the germline V gene. The CDR3 loop spans 15 amino acids. CDR3: CASRTQGPGSYGYTF. The CDR3 nucleotides read TGTGCCAGCCGGACCCAGGGGCCTGGGAGCTATGGCTACACCTTC.

In this sample, this clonotype turned up a few times. The V and J genes are TRBV12-3 or TRBV12-4 and TRBJ2-7; 7 bases align to TRBD2. The CDR3 covers 13 residues. Trimming cost V 2 bases and J 5 bases; bases outside gene matches: 3. The CDR3 nucleotides are TGTGCCAGCAGTTTATCGGGGAGGGACGAGCAGTACTTC. It is translated as CASSLSGRDEQYF.

This chain links TRBV9 with TRBJ1-1; the match to TRBD1 covers 7 bases. CDR1 and CDR2 from the germline V gene are SGDLS and YYNGEE. V shed 2 bases and J 4 bases; nucleotides not matched to a gene: 5. This CDR3 is 14 amino acids long. The CDR3 protein is CASSVADRATEAFF. The CDR3 DNA reads TGTGCCAGCAGCGTCGCCGACAGGGCCACTGAAGCTTTCTTT. Full variable domain (outside the CDR3, taken from reference TRBV9 and TRBJ1-1): DSGVTQTPKHLITATGQRVTLRCSPRSGDLSVYWYQQSLDQGLQFLIQYYNGEERAKGNILERFSAQQFPDLHSELNLSSLELGDSALYFCASSVADRATEAFFGQGTRLTVV.

The chain uses TRBV24-1 and TRBJ2-3; 8 bases are a match to TRBD1. Germline CDR1 is KGHDR and CDR2 is SFDVKD. Germline trimming cut 3 bases from V and 1 base from J; bases unmatched to any gene: 5. The CDR3 totals 16 residues. The CDR3 protein is CATSDPGTGGTDTQYF. As DNA, the CDR3 is TGTGCCACCAGTGATCCTGGGACAGGAGGCACAGATACGCAGTATTTT.

The chain joins TRBV4-3 to TRBJ1-6; D perhaps matches TRBD1 (5 bases). The CDR3 covers 17 residues. Trimming removed 1 base from V and 1 base from J, with 11 bases in between. Germline CDR1 reads LGHNA; CDR2 reads YSLEER. CDR3 sequence reads: CASSQAAGGSYNSPLHF. In nucleotides, the CDR3 is TGCGCCAGCAGCCAAGCCGCGGGGGGGTCCTATAATTCACCCCTCCACTTT.

The chain uses TRBV4-3 and TRBJ2-7; TRBD2 aligns across 9 bases. The CDR3 covers 16 residues. The V gene's germline CDR1 is LGHNA and CDR2 YSLEER. V gave up 0 bases and J gave up 4 bases; unmatched junction bases: 7. The CDR3 sequence: CASSQDLASGNYEQYF. CDR3 DNA: TGCGCCAGCAGCCAAGATCTGGCTAGCGGGAATTACGAGCAGTACTTC.

Many counts were recorded for this clonotype. The chain carries TRBV4-3 and TRBJ1-2, with D possibly TRBD1 on 5 matching bases. The CDR3 is made up of 16 amino acids. V was clipped by 0 bases and J by 8 bases, with 19 bases between them. Germline assignment: CDR1 LGHNA and CDR2 YSLEER. The CDR3 nucleotides read TGCGCCAGCAGCCAAGATCGACAGACAACTACTAGCGGCTACACCTTC. It specifies CASSQDRQTTTSGYTF.

CDR3 coding DNA: TGCGCCAGCAGCTTGGGGCGGGAAGGGGCAGATACGCAGTATTTT. This codes for CASSLGREGADTQYF. The J gene is TRBJ2-3, the V gene TRBV5-1; TRBD2 might be the D (6 bases). Looked up from germline, CDR1 is SGHRS and CDR2 is YFSETQ. Trimming left V 0 bases short and J 4 bases short, with 12 bases between. CDR3 length equals 15 residues.

This clonotype was counted ten times or more. The chain carries TRBV5-1 and TRBJ2-1; D may be TRBD1 or TRBD2 (5 bases each). CDR3 size: 16 residues. V lost 0 bases and J lost 4, with 14 bases in between. Germline CDR1 reads SGHRS; CDR2 reads YFSETQ. CDR3 sequence (DNA): TGCGCCAGCAGCTTGGCCGGGACGGTTACTTACAATGAGCAGTTCTTC. This encodes CASSLAGTVTYNEQFF. Looking up the rest from reference TRBV5-1 and TRBJ2-1 gives the full variable domain: KAGVTQTPRYLIKTRGQQVTLSCSPISGHRSVSWYQQTPGQGLQFLFEYFSETQRNKGNFPGRFSGRQFSNSRSEMNVSTLELGDSALYLCASSLAGTVTYNEQFFGPGTRLTVL.

The chain uses TRBV7-2 and TRBJ1-2, with 7 nucleotides matching TRBD1. This CDR3 region has 15 residues. V gave up 5 bases and J gave up 7 bases; unmatched junction bases: 13. Germline V gives CDR1 SGHTA, CDR2 FQGNSA. This CDR3 is CASSPYRGGRGGYTF. The CDR3 DNA reads as TGTGCCAGCAGCCCTTACAGGGGAGGTCGCGGTGGCTACACCTTC. The entire variable domain, with the rest obtained from reference TRBV7-2 and TRBJ1-2, is as follows: GAGVSQSPSNKVTEKGKDVELRCDPISGHTALYWYRQSLGQGLEFLIYFQGNSAPDKSGLPSDRFSAERTGGSVSTLTIQRTQQEDSAVYLCASSPYRGGRGGYTFGSGTRLTVV.

This clonotype was counted a few times. The chain carries TRBV9 and TRBJ1-4; D is possibly TRBD1 (5 bases). The ends were cut back, 0 bases at V and 4 bases at J, with 13 bases in the middle. There are 16 residues in the CDR3. Germline loops: CDR1 SGDLS, CDR2 YYNGEE. For the CDR3, the DNA is TGTGCCAGCAGCGTAGCTTCGGGGACCCTTAATGAAAAACTGTTTTTT. As protein: CASSVASGTLNEKLFF.

The gene calls are TRBV7-9 and TRBJ2-7; D is unresolved. The V and J ends lost 4 bases and 1 base respectively, with 11 bases between them. This CDR3 contains 14 residues. CDR1 is SEHNR and CDR2 is FQNEAQ in the germline V gene (reference sequence). The CDR3 loop is CASSSLGHSYEQYF. The DNA for the CDR3 is TGTGCCAGCAGCTCTCTCGGGCATTCCTACGAGCAGTACTTC.

There are many counts of this clonotype. J is TRBJ1-1 and V is TRBV5-1, with no clear D. V was trimmed by 2 bases and J by 7 bases, leaving 12 bases between them. Germline V gene sequence: CDR1 SGHRS, CDR2 YFSETQ. There are 13 residues in the CDR3. The CDR3 protein is CASSLDGALEAFF. DNA of the CDR3: TGCGCCAGCAGCTTAGACGGAGCACTTGAAGCTTTCTTT. The entire variable domain, with the rest obtained from reference TRBV5-1 and TRBJ1-1, is as follows: KAGVTQTPRYLIKTRGQQVTLSCSPISGHRSVSWYQQTPGQGLQFLFEYFSETQRNKGNFPGRFSGRQFSNSRSEMNVSTLELGDSALYLCASSLDGALEAFFGQGTRLTVV.

This chain joins TRBV9 and TRBJ2-7, with D unresolved. Germline V gene data show CDR1 as SGDLS and CDR2 as YYNGEE. V lost 0 bases and J 0 bases, leaving 7 bases between the germline ends. The CDR3 sequence is 14 residues long. The CDR3 loop reads CASSVAPSSYEQYF. In nucleotides, the CDR3 is TGTGCCAGCAGCGTAGCACCGAGCTCCTACGAGCAGTACTTC. The full variable domain, completed using reference TRBV9 and TRBJ2-7, is DSGVTQTPKHLITATGQRVTLRCSPRSGDLSVYWYQQSLDQGLQFLIQYYNGEERAKGNILERFSAQQFPDLHSELNLSSLELGDSALYFCASSVAPSSYEQYFGPGTRLTVT.

This clonotype was recorded a few times. The chain is built from TRBV30 and TRBJ2-3; maybe TRBD2 (5 bases). The germline CDR1 and CDR2 sequences are GTSNPN and SVGIG (reference sequence). The length of the CDR3 is 14 residues. Between the trimmed V and J ends, which lost 3 bases and 6 bases, there was a span of 16 bases. This CDR3 is CAWRERLIGDTQYF. The CDR3 bases are TGTGCCTGGAGGGAGCGGCTTATCGGTGATACGCAGTATTTT.

This clonotype was seen repeatedly, ten times or more. The V gene is TRBV29-1, the J gene TRBJ2-1, with 7 bases matching TRBD1. Trimming took 3 bases from V and 3 from J; bases not matched to a gene: 2. The germline CDR1 and CDR2 sequences are SQVTM and ANQGSEA. The length of the CDR3 is 13 residues. CDR3 protein: CSVEAGGYNEQFF. In DNA, the CDR3 is TGCAGCGTTGAGGCAGGGGGCTACAATGAGCAGTTCTTC.